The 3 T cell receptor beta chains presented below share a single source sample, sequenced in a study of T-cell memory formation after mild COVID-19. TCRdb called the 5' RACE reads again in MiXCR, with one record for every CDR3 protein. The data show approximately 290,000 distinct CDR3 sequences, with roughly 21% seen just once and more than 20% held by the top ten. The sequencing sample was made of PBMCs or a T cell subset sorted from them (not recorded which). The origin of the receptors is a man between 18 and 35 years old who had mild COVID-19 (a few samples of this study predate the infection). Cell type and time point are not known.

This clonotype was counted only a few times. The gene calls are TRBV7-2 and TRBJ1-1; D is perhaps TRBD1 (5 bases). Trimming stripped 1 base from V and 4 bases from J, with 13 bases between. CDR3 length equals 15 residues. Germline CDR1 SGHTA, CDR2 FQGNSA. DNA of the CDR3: TGTGCCAGCAGCTTAGAAGCGCAGGGAATCACTGAAGCTTTCTTT. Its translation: CASSLEAQGITEAFF.

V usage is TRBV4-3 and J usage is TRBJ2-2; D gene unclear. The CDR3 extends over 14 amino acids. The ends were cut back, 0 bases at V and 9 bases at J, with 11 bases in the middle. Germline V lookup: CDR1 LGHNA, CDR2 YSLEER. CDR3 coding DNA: TGCGCCAGCAGCCAAGATCAAGGTTGGAGGGAGCTGTTTTTT. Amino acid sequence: CASSQDQGWRELFF.

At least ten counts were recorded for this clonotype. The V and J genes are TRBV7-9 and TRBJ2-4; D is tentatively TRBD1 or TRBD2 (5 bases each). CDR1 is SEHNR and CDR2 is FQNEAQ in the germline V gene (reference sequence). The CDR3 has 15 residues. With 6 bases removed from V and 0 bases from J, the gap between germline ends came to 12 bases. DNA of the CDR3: TGTGCCAGCAGAGAGGGGTTGGGAGCCAAAAACATTCAGTACTTC. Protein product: CASREGLGAKNIQYF.